This TCR beta chain was sequenced during a study of beta chain features in type 1 diabetes. Study findings and constraints: Whether TCRB rearrangement is influenced by HLA type went unresolved here. For Type 1 diabetes patients, all four CD4+ subsets carried TCRB CDR3s that were moderately but significantly shorter. Fewer insertions but more deletions were seen at VDJ junctions in type 1 diabetes patients.

A remark on this clone: Its antigen is not known.

This CDR3 region has 11 residues. Trimming left V 0 bases short and J 3 bases short, with 0 bases between. Germline V gene sequence: CDR1 MRHNA, CDR2 SNTAGT. Every isolated RNA sample was fully reverse transcribed, so sequencing captured expressed TCRB transcripts. Assay: immunoSEQ multiplex PCR; the TCRdb copy retains only in-frame clones and omits some. Of about 650,000 clones detected, around 11% appear once; the ten largest clones hold roughly 0.12%. The sequence was collected from a man younger than 40 with type 1 diabetes. The V call is TRBV6-4, the J call TRBJ2-7; no clear D. The sequenced sample consisted of naive CD4+ T cells from blood. CDR3 nucleotide sequence: TGTGCCAGCAGTGACTCCTACGAGCAGTACTTC. Amino acids: CASSDSYEQYF.